This T cell receptor beta chain appears in the sequencing data of a study of T cell responses to AZD1222 COVID-19 vaccine. CDR1 and CDR2 (germline): SGHNT, YYREEE (reference sequence). Trimming removed 6 bases at V and 8 bases at J, with 20 bases between. This CDR3 has 14 residues. TCRdb keeps only in-frame clones here, not all; method: immunoSEQ multiplex PCR. Found here are around 270,000 clones, roughly 93% of them singletons; the top ten hold 0.5% to 0.65%. The chain couples TRBV5-4 to TRBJ1-2, with a possible D match to TRBD1 (5 bases). The receptor was isolated from an adult who received the AZD1222 COVID-19 vaccine. Sequences were derived from peripheral blood, sampled 28 days after the second AZD1222 dose. This CDR3 reads CASKMMGQGWGYTF. The CDR3 coding sequence is TGTGCCAGCAAAATGATGGGGCAGGGTTGGGGCTACACCTTC.